Shown below are 6 T cell receptor beta chains from a single sample sequenced in a study of T cell clonality in common variable immunodeficiency. Overall study results and limits: In common variable immunodeficiency, TCR beta chains reportedly carried fewer deletions and N-nucleotide insertions.

Which antigens these TCRs recognize remains unknown. TCRdb's table, derived via immunoSEQ multiplex PCR, lists solely in-frame clones and lacks some. There are roughly 40,000 clones in the sample, none observed a single time. Sequenced sample: peripheral blood mononuclear cells. The source is a human donor with common variable immunodeficiency.

This clone was counted ten times or more. Read coverage stops 3 residues before the CDR3 terminus; the germline J gene supplies the remainder. The chain couples TRBV19 to TRBJ1-1; D perhaps matches TRBD1 (6 bases). This CDR3 spans 15 amino acids. Germline V CDR1 and CDR2: LNHDA, SQIVND (reference sequence). V dropped 5 bases and J dropped 0 bases, with 13 bases sitting between them. CDR3 DNA, as far as it was read: TGTGCCAGTAGTTCCCGACAGGCGCTGAACACTGAA. As protein: CASSSRQALNTE. The full CDR3 protein is CASSSRQALNTEAFF.

About this clone itself: Sequencing ends 3 residues short of the CDR3 end; the germline J gene provides the rest. This chain joins TRBV5-6 and TRBJ1-2; weak D call: TRBD1 (6 bases). Germline V gene lookup returns CDR1 SGHDT and CDR2 YYEEEE. The CDR3 spans 13 residues. Trimming stripped 4 bases from V and 4 bases from J, with 11 bases between. The sequenced CDR3 bases are TGTGCCAGCAGCCTGACAGGCCTCTATGGC. Translating it yields CASSLTGLYG. The full CDR3 is CASSLTGLYGYTF.

Many counts were recorded for this clone. The read is 3 residues too short to cover the CDR3 end, so that end is filled in from the germline J gene. V is TRBV20-1 and J is TRBJ1-2; 9 nucleotides line up with TRBD1. V was pared by 3 bases and J by 1 base, with 9 bases of the junction left unmatched. The CDR3 has 16 amino acids. Germline V lookup: CDR1 DFQATT, CDR2 SNEGSKA (reference sequence). The CDR3 is CSARVFRTGVNYGYTF. The CDR3 DNA, read in part, is TGCAGTGCTAGGGTCTTTCGGACAGGGGTTAACTATGGC.

This clone was recorded a few times. The CDR3 end falls 3 residues outside the read, so it is completed with the germline J gene. The V and J genes are TRBV7-6 and TRBJ2-5; 7 bases align to TRBD2. The CDR3 runs 14 residues. The germline V gene encodes CDR1 SGHVS and CDR2 FNYEAQ. V lost 5 bases to trimming and J lost 4 bases; unmatched junction nucleotides: 7. This CDR3 reads CASSRTSASETQYF. The part of the CDR3 DNA that was read is TGTGCCAGCAGCCGTACTAGCGCGTCAGAGACC.

CDR3 sequence: CASSVTAGLAQETQYF. The sequenced CDR3 bases are TGTGCCAGCTCAGTTACAGCCGGACTAGCCCAAGAGACC. V usage is TRBV18 and J usage is TRBJ2-5; 8 bases agree with TRBD2. The read stops 3 residues short of the end of the CDR3; the missing end is completed from the germline J gene. The germline gives CDR1 KGHSH, CDR2 LQKENI. CDR3 length equals 16 residues. With V trimmed by 5 bases and J by 1 base, 9 bases remained unmatched.

As regards this clone: The DNA ends 3 residues before the CDR3 does, and the rest of the CDR3 is filled in from the germline J gene. The V and J genes are TRBV19 and TRBJ2-5; possibly TRBD2 for D (6 bases). There are 15 residues in the CDR3. V was trimmed by 5 bases and J by 5 bases, leaving 18 bases between them. Germline V CDR1 and CDR2: LNHDA, SQIVND (reference sequence). The CDR3 here is CASSAWTRGSETQYF. The sequenced CDR3 bases are TGTGCCAGTAGTGCCTGGACTCGGGGGTCTGAGACC.